What follows are 7 T cell receptor beta chains derived from one specimen sequenced in a study of shared clonotypes between healthy human individuals. CD45RO-negative CD8 cells positively selected for CCR7 made up the naive population, which excluded terminally differentiated effector memory CD45RA+ cells. Measured with immunoSEQ multiplex PCR; TCRdb has only the in-frame clones, and not every one. The sample lists 2 million to 2.5 million clones, about 93% occurring once. Sequencing input: naive CD8+ T cells from PBMCs. These receptors all come from a man aged 18 to 35 in good health. Some clones in this sample may be carry-over from other donors' samples.

The rearrangement uses TRBV13 and TRBJ2-7; 7 bases fit TRBD2. The CDR3 totals 16 residues. Germline V gene sequence: CDR1 PRHDT, CDR2 FYEKMQ (reference sequence). The J segment lost 0 bases and the V segment lost 6 bases, leaving 11 bases of the junction unmatched. In DNA, the CDR3 is TGTGCCAGCAGTCCGCCCGACGGGAGGCACTCCTACGAGCAGTACTTC. Its translation is CASSPPDGRHSYEQYF.

This clone was recorded only once. The rearrangement uses TRBV7-6 and TRBJ1-1; possibly TRBD1 for D (5 bases). From germline, CDR1 is SGHVS and CDR2 FNYEAQ. Trimming shortened V by 2 bases and J by 4 bases, and 14 bases separated the two germline ends. This CDR3 is 15 amino acids long. The CDR3 sequence: CASSLLTSGGTEAFF. In nucleotides, the CDR3 is TGTGCCAGCAGCTTACTGACTTCGGGGGGCACTGAAGCTTTCTTT. Based on the CDR3 plus reference TRBV7-6 and TRBJ1-1, the full variable domain is GAGVSQSPRYKVTKRGQDVALRCDPISGHVSLYWYRQALGQGPEFLTYFNYEAQQDKSGLPNDRFSAERPEGSISTLTIQRTEQRDSAMYRCASSLLTSGGTEAFFGQGTRLTVV.

This chain connects TRBV2 to TRBJ2-4; D not certain. V dropped 6 bases and J dropped 0 bases, with 12 bases sitting between them. The CDR3 sequence is 15 residues long. The germline CDR1 and CDR2 sequences are SNHLY and FYNNEI. The CDR3 region is CASSEYTRAKNIQYF. The CDR3 nucleotides are TGTGCCAGCAGCGAATACACGAGAGCCAAAAACATTCAGTACTTC.

The rearrangement joins TRBV5-1 to TRBJ1-2; 10 nucleotides agree with TRBD1. The CDR3 is 15 amino acids. V shed 4 bases, J shed 4 bases, and the junction held 7 bases outside the gene matches. The germline V gene has CDR1 SGHRS and CDR2 YFSETQ. The CDR3 protein is CASSPDRGLFYGYTF. The CDR3 bases are TGCGCCAGCAGCCCCGACAGGGGGCTCTTCTATGGCTACACCTTC.

The rearrangement joins TRBV4-3 to TRBJ2-3, with a weak D call TRBD2 (6 bases). Germline V gives CDR1 LGHNA, CDR2 YSLEER. V was pared by 1 base and J by 1 base, with 15 bases between. There are 17 residues in the CDR3. The DNA of the CDR3 is TGCGCCAGCAGCCAAGGTGGGCTCGGGAGACGCACAGATACGCAGTATTTT. This codes for CASSQGGLGRRTDTQYF.

This rearrangement joins TRBV6-5 to TRBJ2-1, with 11 bases fitting TRBD2. This CDR3 has 14 amino acids. CDR1 and CDR2 from the germline V gene are MNHEY and SVGAGI. Trimming cost V 7 bases and J 2 bases; bases outside gene matches: 1. The CDR3 DNA reads TGTGCCAGCACGGGACTAGCGGCCTACAATGAGCAGTTCTTC. Encoded protein: CASTGLAAYNEQFF.

The rearrangement uses TRBV6-1 and TRBJ2-2; the match to TRBD1 covers 10 bases. V shed 4 bases, J shed 7 bases, and the junction held 6 bases outside the gene matches. CDR3 length equals 15 residues. The germline gives CDR1 MNHNS, CDR2 SASEGT. CDR3 loop: CASSVPTGGYGELFF. The CDR3 region has the DNA TGTGCCAGCAGTGTACCGACAGGGGGCTACGGGGAGCTGTTTTTT.